Listed here is a single TCR beta chain. In the source study's methods: Scientists estimated how many nucleated cells there were by amplifying reference gene primers. The method was immunoSEQ multiplex PCR; TCRdb's version includes in-frame clones alone and lacks a portion of them. V and J calls and clone size follow that table, whereas D and trimming were derived from the DNA. The sample carries 150,000 to 200,000 clones, 70% to 90% recorded once. This record belongs to a study of blood T cell repertoires in COVID-19. On the study more broadly: There were acute and convalescent COVID-19 samples, and they came from the United States, Italy and Spain. The analysed material was cDNA or gDNA that came from T cells, B-cell-depleted T cells, or PBMCs.

Germline assignment: CDR1 SNHLY and CDR2 FYNNEI. The junction had 18 bases not matched to a gene; V was cut back by 1 base and J by 8 bases. The CDR3 contains 19 residues. The TCR comes from a human donor with active or convalescent COVID-19. The donor label of this sample is uncertain. The J gene is TRBJ2-1, the V gene TRBV2; 9 bases map to TRBD2. The sequenced sample consisted of peripheral blood. The CDR3, as DNA: TGTGCCAGCAGTGAAGATAGGTCTGTGGTCGGCGGGAGGGGGGATGAGCAGTTCTTC. Encoded protein: CASSEDRSVVGGRGDEQFF. Complete variable domain (other parts from reference TRBV2 and TRBJ2-1): EPEVTQTPSHQVTQMGQEVILRCVPISNHLYFYWYRQILGQKVEFLVSFYNNEISEKSEIFDDQFSVERPDGSNFTLKIRSTKLEDSAMYFCASSEDRSVVGGRGDEQFFGPGTRLTVL.